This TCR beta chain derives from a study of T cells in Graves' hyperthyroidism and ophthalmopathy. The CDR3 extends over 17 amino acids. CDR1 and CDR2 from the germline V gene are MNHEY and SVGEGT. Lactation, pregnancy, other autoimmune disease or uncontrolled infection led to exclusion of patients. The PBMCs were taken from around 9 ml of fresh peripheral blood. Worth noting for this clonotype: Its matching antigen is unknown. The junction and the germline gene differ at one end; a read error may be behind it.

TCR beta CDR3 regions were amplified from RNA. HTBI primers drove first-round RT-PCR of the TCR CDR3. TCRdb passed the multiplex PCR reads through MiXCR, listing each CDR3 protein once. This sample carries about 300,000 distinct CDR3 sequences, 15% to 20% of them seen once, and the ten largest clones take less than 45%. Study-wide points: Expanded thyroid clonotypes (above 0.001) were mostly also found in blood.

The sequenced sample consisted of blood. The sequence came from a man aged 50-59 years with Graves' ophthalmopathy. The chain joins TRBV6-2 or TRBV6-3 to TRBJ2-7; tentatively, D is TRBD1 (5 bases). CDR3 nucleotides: TGTGCCGGCAGTGGACATCGTCGCTCCCAGGGTTCCTACGAGCAGTACTTC. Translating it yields CAGSGHRRSQGSYEQYF.